Below, 28 T cell receptor beta chains from the same sample are listed, as sequenced in a study of CD8 T cells in ankylosing spondylitis. Study observations and caveats: A TCR beta motif made of several highly homologous variants seemed typical of ankylosing spondylitis blood.

Their cognate antigens are unknown. TCRdb redid the calling of the 5' RACE reads with MiXCR, one entry per CDR3 protein. The repertoire includes 670,000 or so distinct CDR3 sequences, around a fifth of them detected once, and under 20% sits in the top ten. The sequencing sample was made of blood, either unsorted or a sorted T cell fraction (not recorded which). Every receptor here comes from a male donor with ankylosing spondylitis.

The chain employs TRBV3-1 and TRBJ1-1; 8 bases are shared with TRBD1. Germline V gene data show CDR1 as LGHDT and CDR2 as YNNKEL (reference sequence). This CDR3 region has 12 residues. The V gene end was trimmed by 5 bases and the J gene end by 13 bases; junction bases not matched to a gene: 9. This CDR3 is CASSDPGQAVFF. The CDR3 DNA is TGTGCCAGCAGCGACCCGGGACAGGCAGTTTTCTTT.

This clonotype was counted only a few times. J is TRBJ1-1 and V is TRBV30, with 7 bases aligning to TRBD1. The germline V gene has CDR1 GTSNPN and CDR2 SVGIG (reference sequence). V gave up 3 bases and J gave up 0 bases; unmatched junction bases: 7. The CDR3 runs 15 residues. The CDR3 region is CAWRARGTVNTEAFF. The CDR3 DNA follows: TGTGCCTGGAGGGCAAGGGGGACAGTGAACACTGAAGCTTTCTTT.

This chain joins TRBV12-3 or TRBV12-4 and TRBJ1-3, with D possibly being TRBD1 (5 bases). Trimming cost V 5 bases and J 0 bases, with 11 bases left between them. CDR3 length: 15 amino acids. The CDR3 DNA reads as TGTGCCAGCAGTCCCCCAGGGCGCTCTGGAAACACCATATATTTT. Encoded protein: CASSPPGRSGNTIYF.

This clonotype was found a few times. The chain has TRBV12-3 or TRBV12-4 and TRBJ2-2; 8 nucleotides match TRBD1. The CDR3 loop spans 15 amino acids. Germline trimming cut 6 bases from V and 1 base from J; bases unmatched to any gene: 4. CDR3: CASRSQGVNTGELFF. The CDR3 DNA sequence: TGTGCCAGCAGATCACAGGGGGTGAACACCGGGGAGCTGTTTTTT.

The rearrangement joins TRBV29-1 to TRBJ1-1; unclear D gene. The CDR3 spans 18 residues. Trimming cost V 6 bases and J 1 base, with 27 bases left between them. Germline lookup yields CDR1 SQVTM and CDR2 ANQGSEA. The CDR3 region has the DNA TGCAGCGTCCCTAAACCGAACGTAGGTACCATGGGGAACACTGAAGCTTTCTTT. Translation: CSVPKPNVGTMGNTEAFF.

The rearrangement links TRBV7-6 to TRBJ1-6; D is unclear. The CDR3 consists of 14 residues. CDR1 is SGHVS and CDR2 is FNYEAQ in the germline V gene. V dropped 1 base and J dropped 10 bases, with 11 bases sitting between them. The DNA of the CDR3 is TGTGCCAGCAGCTTAGGCAAGGGTTGGTCACCCCTCCACTTT. This translates into CASSLGKGWSPLHF. The variable domain in full, with the rest retrieved from reference TRBV7-6 and TRBJ1-6, is GAGVSQSPRYKVTKRGQDVALRCDPISGHVSLYWYRQALGQGPEFLTYFNYEAQQDKSGLPNDRFSAERPEGSISTLTIQRTEQRDSAMYRCASSLGKGWSPLHFGNGTRLTVT.

The J gene is TRBJ2-2, the V gene TRBV7-3, with 13 bases fitting TRBD2. J lost 6 bases, V lost 2 bases, and 6 bases had no gene match. Germline V gene sequence: CDR1 SGHTA, CDR2 FQGTGA. CDR3 length: 17 amino acids. CDR3 loop: CASSLDAGLAGAGELFF. The CDR3 DNA follows: TGTGCCAGCAGCTTAGATGCCGGACTAGCGGGAGCCGGGGAGCTGTTTTTT.

This sequence joins TRBV10-3 and TRBJ1-4; TRBD1 matches at 7 bases. With 3 bases clipped from V and 8 bases from J, the junction kept 3 bases outside the gene matches. This CDR3 region has 13 residues. Germline loops: CDR1 ENHRY, CDR2 SYGVKD. The CDR3 bases are TGTGCCATCAGTGAAGAACAGGGGGAAAAACTGTTTTTT. Protein sequence: CAISEEQGEKLFF.

The chain is built from TRBV12-3 or TRBV12-4 and TRBJ1-1; TRBD1 might be the D (5 bases). The CDR3 has 14 amino acids. V lost 5 bases and J 1 base, leaving 11 bases between the germline ends. The CDR3 coding sequence is TGTGCCAGCAGTCACAGGAGAGGGAACACTGAAGCTTTCTTT. Protein sequence: CASSHRRGNTEAFF.

This chain joins TRBV12-3 or TRBV12-4 and TRBJ1-1; D is undetermined. Deletions cut 1 base from V and 0 bases from J, with 12 bases between. The CDR3 contains 16 residues. CDR3 loop: CASSLGVDLMNTEAFF. CDR3 DNA: TGTGCCAGCAGTTTAGGGGTAGATCTCATGAACACTGAAGCTTTCTTT.

This clonotype has a handful of counts. The genes are TRBV14 and TRBJ2-3; unclear D gene. The CDR3 extends over 15 amino acids. Germline V lookup: CDR1 SGHDN, CDR2 FVKESK. Between the trimmed V and J ends, which lost 1 base and 3 bases, there was a span of 11 bases. The CDR3: CASSQVKSGTDTQYF. The CDR3 region has the DNA TGTGCCAGCAGCCAAGTGAAGTCTGGTACAGATACGCAGTATTTT.

This clonotype showed up just a few times. The rearrangement uses TRBV20-1 and TRBJ2-1; D is unresolved. V was pared by 0 bases and J by 0 bases, with 9 bases between. Germline loops: CDR1 DFQATT, CDR2 SNEGSKA (reference sequence). The CDR3 covers 15 residues. The CDR3 nucleotides read TGCAGTGCTAGAGATGACACGATCTCCTACAATGAGCAGTTCTTC. This codes for CSARDDTISYNEQFF.

This clonotype was seen a few times. The chain carries TRBV29-1 and TRBJ2-1, with 7 bases fitting TRBD1. This CDR3 contains 15 residues. V was pared by 7 bases and J by 6 bases, with 15 bases of the junction left unmatched. Germline CDR1 and CDR2: SQVTM and ANQGSEA. The CDR3 sequence: CSGAPETGLRNEQFF. CDR3 nucleotide sequence: TGCAGCGGCGCCCCCGAGACAGGGCTTCGCAATGAGCAGTTCTTC.

This clonotype was counted between two and nine times. The chain has TRBV3-1 and TRBJ2-1; no reliable D call. V was clipped by 2 bases and J by 5 bases, with 4 bases between them. The germline V gene has CDR1 LGHDT and CDR2 YNNKEL (reference sequence). The CDR3 consists of 12 residues. The CDR3, as DNA: TGTGCCAGCAGCCAATCCGACAATGAGCAGTTCTTC. Translation: CASSQSDNEQFF.

This chain connects TRBV29-1 to TRBJ1-2; 8 bases are a match to TRBD1. This CDR3 is 15 amino acids long. CDR1 and CDR2 from the germline V gene are SQVTM and ANQGSEA. V shed 3 bases and J 1 base; nucleotides not matched to a gene: 7. The CDR3 region has the DNA TGCAGCGTTGACCCTCTACAGGGGGATAACTATGGCTACACCTTC. Amino acid sequence: CSVDPLQGDNYGYTF.

In its sample, this clonotype was seen a few times. V gene TRBV15 combines with J gene TRBJ1-6; no clear D gene. The V gene's germline CDR1 is LNHNV and CDR2 YYDKDF (reference sequence). CDR3 length equals 16 residues. V gave up 1 base and J gave up 9 bases, with 16 bases separating them. The CDR3 spells CATSRVRGASSSPLHF. In DNA form, the CDR3 reads TGTGCCACCAGCAGAGTTCGGGGAGCCTCGAGTTCACCCCTCCACTTT. The complete variable domain, with remaining parts taken from reference TRBV15 and TRBJ1-6, reads DAMVIQNPRYQVTQFGKPVTLSCSQTLNHNVMYWYQQKSSQAPKLLFHYYDKDFNNEADTPDNFQSRRPNTSFCFLDIRSPGLGDTAMYLCATSRVRGASSSPLHFGNGTRLTVT.

The chain employs TRBV18 and TRBJ2-2; TRBD2 matches at 7 bases. The CDR3 runs to 15 residues. V lost 2 bases to trimming and J lost 9 bases; unmatched junction nucleotides: 9. Germline CDR1 reads KGHSH; CDR2 reads LQKENI. The CDR3 sequence: CASSPSGVRTRELFF. CDR3 nucleotide sequence: TGTGCCAGCTCACCAAGCGGGGTACGAACCCGGGAGCTGTTTTTT.

The chain links TRBV15 to TRBJ2-5; D is undetermined. The CDR3 has 14 amino acids. Trimming shortened V by 5 bases and J by 3 bases, and 13 bases separated the two germline ends. The germline V gene has CDR1 LNHNV and CDR2 YYDKDF (reference sequence). CDR3 in DNA: TGTGCCACCAGCCGAGTCGGCGAGGAAGAGACCCAGTACTTC. Its protein is CATSRVGEEETQYF.

This clonotype was detected ten times or more. This chain joins TRBV11-2 and TRBJ2-1, with D possibly TRBD2 on 5 matching bases. V lost 3 bases and J lost 6, with 6 bases in between. The CDR3 length is 12 residues. The germline CDR1 and CDR2 sequences are SGHAT and FQNNGV. The CDR3 is CASSFAGNEQFF. The CDR3 coding sequence is TGTGCCAGCAGCTTTGCGGGCAATGAGCAGTTCTTC. Supplemented by reference TRBV11-2 and TRBJ2-1, the full variable domain reads EAGVAQSPRYKIIEKRQSVAFWCNPISGHATLYWYQQILGQGPKLLIQFQNNGVVDDSQLPKDRFSAERLKGVDSTLKIQPAKLEDSAVYLCASSFAGNEQFFGPGTRLTVL.

J is TRBJ1-5 and V is TRBV28; D call uncertain. Trimming pared 6 bases from V and 4 bases from J, leaving 13 bases between. CDR3 size: 14 residues. Per germline, CDR1 MDHEN and CDR2 SYDVKM. The CDR3 sequence is CASSYHRGNQPQHF. The DNA for the CDR3 is TGTGCCAGCAGCTATCACCGAGGGAATCAGCCCCAGCATTTT.

This clonotype has a handful of counts. The genes are TRBV6-5 and TRBJ2-1; D remains unclear. CDR1 is MNHEY and CDR2 is SVGAGI in the germline V gene. V was shortened by 2 bases and J by 10 bases, with 18 bases between the two germline ends. This CDR3 region has 15 residues. Here the CDR3 reads CASSYGYLKRHEQFF. CDR3 nucleotides: TGTGCCAGCAGTTACGGGTACCTCAAACGACACGAGCAGTTCTTC.

The genes are TRBV20-1 and TRBJ2-7, with D perhaps TRBD1 or TRBD2 (5 bases each). Germline CDR1 reads DFQATT; CDR2 reads SNEGSKA (reference sequence). The ends were cut back, 1 base at V and 5 bases at J, with 12 bases in the middle. The CDR3 consists of 13 residues. The CDR3 DNA reads as TGCAGTGCTAGAGTACTAGGGGTCCACGAGCAGTACTTC. This codes for CSARVLGVHEQYF.

This clonotype was seen more than once but under ten times. This chain joins TRBV7-9 and TRBJ2-7; 7 nucleotides line up with TRBD2. Germline CDR1 is SEHNR and CDR2 is FQNEAQ (reference sequence). V was clipped by 5 bases and J by 4 bases; unmatched bases: 11. This CDR3 spans 15 amino acids. Here the CDR3 DNA reads TGTGCCAGCAGCCCGCTAGGGGAGGGAAGGTACGAGCAGTACTTC. Its protein product is CASSPLGEGRYEQYF.

V and J are TRBV12-3 or TRBV12-4 and TRBJ1-2, with 8 bases identical to TRBD1. Unmatched junction bases numbered 8, after V lost 3 bases and J lost 8 bases. This CDR3 contains 14 residues. The CDR3 DNA reads TGTGCCAGCAGTTTGTCGACAGGGGCGGCGGGCTACACCTTC. Protein sequence: CASSLSTGAAGYTF.

The sample holds many counts of this clonotype. The V call is TRBV7-2, the J call TRBJ1-3, with D hard to call. CDR3 length: 15 amino acids. V was clipped by 5 bases and J by 0 bases, with 11 bases between them. CDR1 SGHTA and CDR2 FQGNSA come from the germline V gene. As DNA, the CDR3 is TGTGCCAGCAGCGCTACCGTGGCCTCTGGAAACACCATATATTTT. Translated: CASSATVASGNTIYF.

This clonotype showed up many times. The J gene is TRBJ2-2, the V gene TRBV2; D gene uncertain. V lost 7 bases, J lost 7 bases, and 10 bases lay in between. CDR1 is SNHLY, CDR2 FYNNEI, per germline. CDR3 length: 12 amino acids. The CDR3 sequence is CASNNVIGELFF. The CDR3 DNA sequence: TGTGCCAGCAACAACGTGATCGGGGAGCTGTTTTTT.

This chain joins TRBV19 and TRBJ2-3, with no clear D. CDR1 is LNHDA, CDR2 SQIVND, per germline (reference sequence). The CDR3 covers 13 residues. V lost 4 bases to trimming and J lost 0 bases, with 5 bases between them. DNA for the CDR3: TGTGCCAGTAGTACACAGAGCACAGATACGCAGTATTTT. Encoded protein: CASSTQSTDTQYF.

This sequence joins TRBV28 and TRBJ2-2; D gene uncertain. The length of the CDR3 is 18 residues. The germline gives CDR1 MDHEN, CDR2 SYDVKM. V dropped 4 bases and J dropped 0 bases, with 18 bases sitting between them. The DNA of the CDR3 is TGTGCCAGCAGTTCCCCACCCACCTCAATTCCGAACACCGGGGAGCTGTTTTTT. It translates to CASSSPPTSIPNTGELFF.